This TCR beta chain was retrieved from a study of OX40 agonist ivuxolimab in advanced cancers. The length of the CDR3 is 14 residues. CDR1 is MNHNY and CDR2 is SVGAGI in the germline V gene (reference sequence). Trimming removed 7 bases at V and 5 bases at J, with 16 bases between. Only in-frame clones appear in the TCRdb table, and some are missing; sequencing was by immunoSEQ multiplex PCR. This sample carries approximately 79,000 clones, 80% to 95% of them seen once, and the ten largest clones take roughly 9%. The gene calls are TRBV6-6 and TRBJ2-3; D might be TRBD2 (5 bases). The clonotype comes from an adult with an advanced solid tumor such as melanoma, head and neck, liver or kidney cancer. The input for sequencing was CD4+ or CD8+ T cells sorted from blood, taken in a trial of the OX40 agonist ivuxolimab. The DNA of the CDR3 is TGTGCCAGCAAACGGGGTCCAGTCGGAGATACGCAGTATTTT. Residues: CASKRGPVGDTQYF.